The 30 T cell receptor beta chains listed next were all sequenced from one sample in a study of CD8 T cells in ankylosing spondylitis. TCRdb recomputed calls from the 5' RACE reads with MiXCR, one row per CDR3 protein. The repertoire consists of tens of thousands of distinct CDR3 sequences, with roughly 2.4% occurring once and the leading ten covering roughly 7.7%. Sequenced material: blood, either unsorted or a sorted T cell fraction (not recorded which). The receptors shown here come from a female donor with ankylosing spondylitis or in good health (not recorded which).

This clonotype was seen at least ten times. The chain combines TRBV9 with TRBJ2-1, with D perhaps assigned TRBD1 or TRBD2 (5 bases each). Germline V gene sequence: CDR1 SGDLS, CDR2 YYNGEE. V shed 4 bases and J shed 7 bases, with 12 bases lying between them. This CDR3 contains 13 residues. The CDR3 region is CASSPGTENEQFF. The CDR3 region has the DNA TGTGCCAGCAGCCCGGGGACGGAGAATGAGCAGTTCTTC. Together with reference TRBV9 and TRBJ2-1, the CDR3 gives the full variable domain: DSGVTQTPKHLITATGQRVTLRCSPRSGDLSVYWYQQSLDQGLQFLIQYYNGEERAKGNILERFSAQQFPDLHSELNLSSLELGDSALYFCASSPGTENEQFFGPGTRLTVL.

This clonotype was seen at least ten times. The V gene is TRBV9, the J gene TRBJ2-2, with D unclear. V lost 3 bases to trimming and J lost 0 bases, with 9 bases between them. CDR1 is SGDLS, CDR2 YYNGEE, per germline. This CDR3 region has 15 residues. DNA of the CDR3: TGTGCCAGCAGCGCAGGTATATCGAACACCGGGGAGCTGTTTTTT. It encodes CASSAGISNTGELFF.

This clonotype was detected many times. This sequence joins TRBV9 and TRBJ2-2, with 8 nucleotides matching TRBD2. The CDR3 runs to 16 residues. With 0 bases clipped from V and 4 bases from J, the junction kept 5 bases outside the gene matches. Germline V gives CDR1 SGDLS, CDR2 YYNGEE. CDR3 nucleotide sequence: TGTGCCAGCAGCGTAGTCGGGGGGGCGATCACCGGGGAGCTGTTTTTT. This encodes CASSVVGGAITGELFF.

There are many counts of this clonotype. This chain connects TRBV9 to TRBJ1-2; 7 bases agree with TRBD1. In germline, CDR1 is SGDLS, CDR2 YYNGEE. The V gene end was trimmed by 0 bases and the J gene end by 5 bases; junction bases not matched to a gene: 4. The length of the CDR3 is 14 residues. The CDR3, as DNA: TGTGCCAGCAGCGTAGGAGGGGGCCCATATGGCTACACCTTC. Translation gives CASSVGGGPYGYTF.

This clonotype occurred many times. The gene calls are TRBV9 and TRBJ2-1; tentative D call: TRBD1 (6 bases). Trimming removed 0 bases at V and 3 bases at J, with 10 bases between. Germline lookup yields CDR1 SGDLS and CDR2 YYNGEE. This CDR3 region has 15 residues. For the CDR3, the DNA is TGTGCCAGCAGCGTAGCAGGGGCAGGCTACAATGAGCAGTTCTTC. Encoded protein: CASSVAGAGYNEQFF.

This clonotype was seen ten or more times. The CDR3 region has the DNA TGTGCCAGCAGCTCCCCGGACAGGGGGCGCGTTGAGCAGTTCTTC. Encoded protein: CASSSPDRGRVEQFF. V and J are TRBV9 and TRBJ2-1; 11 nucleotides agree with TRBD1. Germline V gene data show CDR1 as SGDLS and CDR2 as YYNGEE. This CDR3 contains 15 residues. Trimming at V came to 4 bases and at J to 9 bases, leaving 9 bases not matched to a gene. Full variable domain (missing parts from reference TRBV9 and TRBJ2-1): DSGVTQTPKHLITATGQRVTLRCSPRSGDLSVYWYQQSLDQGLQFLIQYYNGEERAKGNILERFSAQQFPDLHSELNLSSLELGDSALYFCASSSPDRGRVEQFFGPGTRLTVL.

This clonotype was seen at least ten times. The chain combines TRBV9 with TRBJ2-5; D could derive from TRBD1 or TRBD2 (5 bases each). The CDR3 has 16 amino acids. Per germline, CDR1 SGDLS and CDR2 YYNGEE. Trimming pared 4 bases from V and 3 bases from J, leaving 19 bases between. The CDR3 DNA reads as TGTGCCAGCAGCCCGGGGAGAGTTTTAGGGGAAGAGACCCAGTACTTC. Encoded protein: CASSPGRVLGEETQYF.

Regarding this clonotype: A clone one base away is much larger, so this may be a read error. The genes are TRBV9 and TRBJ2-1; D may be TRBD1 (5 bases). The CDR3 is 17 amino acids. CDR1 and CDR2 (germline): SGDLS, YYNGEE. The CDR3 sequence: CASSPSGILVAYSEQFF. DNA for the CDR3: TGTGCCAGCAGCCCTTCAGGGATCCTCGTAGCCTACAGTGAGCAGTTCTTC.

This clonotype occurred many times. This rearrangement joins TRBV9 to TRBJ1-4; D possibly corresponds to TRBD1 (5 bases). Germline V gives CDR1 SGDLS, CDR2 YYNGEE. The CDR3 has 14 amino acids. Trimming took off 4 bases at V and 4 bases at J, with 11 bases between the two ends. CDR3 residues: CASSSQGHNEKLFF. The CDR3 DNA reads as TGTGCCAGCAGCTCCCAGGGTCATAATGAAAAACTGTTTTTT. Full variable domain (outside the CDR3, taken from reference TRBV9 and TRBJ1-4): DSGVTQTPKHLITATGQRVTLRCSPRSGDLSVYWYQQSLDQGLQFLIQYYNGEERAKGNILERFSAQQFPDLHSELNLSSLELGDSALYFCASSSQGHNEKLFFGSGTQLSVL.

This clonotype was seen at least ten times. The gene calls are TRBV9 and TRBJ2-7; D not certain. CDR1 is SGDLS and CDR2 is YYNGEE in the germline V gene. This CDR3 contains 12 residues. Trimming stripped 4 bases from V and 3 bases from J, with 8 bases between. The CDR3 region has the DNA TGTGCCAGCAGCCTAGACTTCTACGAGCAGTACTTC. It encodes CASSLDFYEQYF.

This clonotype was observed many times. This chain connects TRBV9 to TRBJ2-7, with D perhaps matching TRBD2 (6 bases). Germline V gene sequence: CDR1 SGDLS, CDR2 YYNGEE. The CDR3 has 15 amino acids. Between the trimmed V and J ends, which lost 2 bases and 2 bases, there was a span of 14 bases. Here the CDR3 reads CASSVDRDSPYEQYF. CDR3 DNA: TGTGCCAGCAGCGTCGACCGGGACTCCCCCTACGAGCAGTACTTC.

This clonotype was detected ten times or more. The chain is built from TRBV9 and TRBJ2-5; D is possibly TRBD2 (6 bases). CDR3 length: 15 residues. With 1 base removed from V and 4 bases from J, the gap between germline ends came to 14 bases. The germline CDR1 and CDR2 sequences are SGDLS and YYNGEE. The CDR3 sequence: CASSVPGVGPETQYF. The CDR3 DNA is TGTGCCAGCAGCGTACCGGGGGTGGGGCCAGAGACCCAGTACTTC.

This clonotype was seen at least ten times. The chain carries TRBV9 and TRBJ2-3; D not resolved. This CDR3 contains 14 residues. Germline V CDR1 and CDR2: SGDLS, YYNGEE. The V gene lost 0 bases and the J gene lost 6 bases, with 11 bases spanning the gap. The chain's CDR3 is CASSVARNTDTQYF. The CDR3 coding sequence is TGTGCCAGCAGCGTAGCCCGGAACACGGATACGCAGTATTTT.

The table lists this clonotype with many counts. The CDR3 sequence: CASSVSSGRPESTDTQYF. CDR3 DNA sequence: TGTGCCAGCAGCGTATCCAGCGGGAGGCCGGAGAGCACAGATACGCAGTATTTT. This chain connects TRBV9 to TRBJ2-3; 9 positions match TRBD2. Trimming removed 1 base from V and 0 bases from J; junction bases left unmatched: 9. The CDR3 spans 18 residues. The germline V gene encodes CDR1 SGDLS and CDR2 YYNGEE.

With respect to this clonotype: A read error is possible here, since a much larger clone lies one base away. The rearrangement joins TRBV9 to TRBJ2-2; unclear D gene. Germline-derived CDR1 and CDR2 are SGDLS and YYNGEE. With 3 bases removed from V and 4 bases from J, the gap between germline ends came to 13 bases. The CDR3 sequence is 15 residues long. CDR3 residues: CASSDIDMITGELFF. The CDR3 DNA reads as TGTGCCAGCAGCGACATCGACATGATCACCGGGGAGCTGTTTTTT.

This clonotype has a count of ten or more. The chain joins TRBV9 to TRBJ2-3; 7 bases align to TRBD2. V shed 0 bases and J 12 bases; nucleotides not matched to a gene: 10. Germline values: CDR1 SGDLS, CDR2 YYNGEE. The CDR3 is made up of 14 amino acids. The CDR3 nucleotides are TGTGCCAGCAGCGTAGCTGGGGGGGAAGGAAGTCAGTATTTT. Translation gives CASSVAGGEGSQYF.

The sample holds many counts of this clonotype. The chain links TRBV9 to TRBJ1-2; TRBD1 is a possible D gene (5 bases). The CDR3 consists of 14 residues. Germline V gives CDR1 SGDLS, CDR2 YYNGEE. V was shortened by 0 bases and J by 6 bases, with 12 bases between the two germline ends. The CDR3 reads CASSVERVTDGYTF. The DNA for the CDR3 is TGTGCCAGCAGCGTAGAACGGGTGACAGATGGCTACACCTTC.

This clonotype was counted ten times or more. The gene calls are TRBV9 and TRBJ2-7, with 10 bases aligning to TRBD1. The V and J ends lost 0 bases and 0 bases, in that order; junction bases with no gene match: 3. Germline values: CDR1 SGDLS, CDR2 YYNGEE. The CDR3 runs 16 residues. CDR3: CASSVGDRGGSYEQYF. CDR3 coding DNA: TGTGCCAGCAGCGTAGGGGACAGGGGAGGCTCCTACGAGCAGTACTTC.

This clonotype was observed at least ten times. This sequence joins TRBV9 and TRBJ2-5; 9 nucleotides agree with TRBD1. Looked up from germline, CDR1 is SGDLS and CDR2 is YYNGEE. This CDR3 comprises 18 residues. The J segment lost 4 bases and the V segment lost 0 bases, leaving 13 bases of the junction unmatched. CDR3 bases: TGTGCCAGCAGCGTAGGGGGACAGGGCGGGGTAAGGGGAGAGACCCAGTACTTC. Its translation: CASSVGGQGGVRGETQYF. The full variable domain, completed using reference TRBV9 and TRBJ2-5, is DSGVTQTPKHLITATGQRVTLRCSPRSGDLSVYWYQQSLDQGLQFLIQYYNGEERAKGNILERFSAQQFPDLHSELNLSSLELGDSALYFCASSVGGQGGVRGETQYFGPGTRLLVL.

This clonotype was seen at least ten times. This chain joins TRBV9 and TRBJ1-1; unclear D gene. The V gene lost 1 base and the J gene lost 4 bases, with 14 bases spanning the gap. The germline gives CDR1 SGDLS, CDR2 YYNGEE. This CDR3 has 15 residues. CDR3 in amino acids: CASSVSPSIGTEAFF. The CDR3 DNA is TGTGCCAGCAGCGTAAGTCCTTCGATCGGCACTGAAGCTTTCTTT.

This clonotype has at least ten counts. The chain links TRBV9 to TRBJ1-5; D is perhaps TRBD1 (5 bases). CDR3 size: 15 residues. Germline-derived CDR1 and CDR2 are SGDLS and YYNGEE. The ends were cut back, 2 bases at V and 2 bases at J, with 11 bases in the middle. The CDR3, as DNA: TGTGCCAGCAGCGTCGCGGGGGGAGGCAATCAGCCCCAGCATTTT. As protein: CASSVAGGGNQPQHF. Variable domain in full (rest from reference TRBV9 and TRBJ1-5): DSGVTQTPKHLITATGQRVTLRCSPRSGDLSVYWYQQSLDQGLQFLIQYYNGEERAKGNILERFSAQQFPDLHSELNLSSLELGDSALYFCASSVAGGGNQPQHFGDGTRLSIL.

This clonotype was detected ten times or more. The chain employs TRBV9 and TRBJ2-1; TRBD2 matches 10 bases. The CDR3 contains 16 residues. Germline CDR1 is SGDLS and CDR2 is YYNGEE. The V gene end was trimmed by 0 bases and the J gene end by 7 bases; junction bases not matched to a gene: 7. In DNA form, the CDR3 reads TGTGCCAGCAGCGTAGCCCCTAGCGGGAGAATGAATGAGCAGTTCTTC. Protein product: CASSVAPSGRMNEQFF.

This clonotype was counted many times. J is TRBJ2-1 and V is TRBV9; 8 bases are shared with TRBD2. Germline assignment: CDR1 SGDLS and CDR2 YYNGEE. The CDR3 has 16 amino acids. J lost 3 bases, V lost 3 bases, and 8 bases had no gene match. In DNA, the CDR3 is TGTGCCAGCAGCGGAGAGAGCGGGAGATTCTACAATGAGCAGTTCTTC. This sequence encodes CASSGESGRFYNEQFF.

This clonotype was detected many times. CDR3 sequence: CASSTDGGQYNEQFF. The CDR3 DNA is TGTGCCAGCAGCACCGACGGTGGTCAATACAATGAGCAGTTCTTC. The chain carries TRBV9 and TRBJ2-1; D not certain. The V end was cut by 4 bases, the J end by 4 bases, with 15 bases between. Germline V gene sequence: CDR1 SGDLS, CDR2 YYNGEE. The CDR3 runs 15 residues.

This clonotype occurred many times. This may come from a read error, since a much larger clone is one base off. CDR3 amino acids: CASSVPENTGELFF. CDR3 DNA sequence: TGTGCCAGCAGCGTACCAGAAAACACCGGGGAGCTGTTTTTT. The rearrangement links TRBV9 to TRBJ2-2; D unclear. The germline V gene encodes CDR1 SGDLS and CDR2 YYNGEE. V was cut by 1 base and J by 2 bases, with 6 bases left in between. The CDR3 length is 14 residues.

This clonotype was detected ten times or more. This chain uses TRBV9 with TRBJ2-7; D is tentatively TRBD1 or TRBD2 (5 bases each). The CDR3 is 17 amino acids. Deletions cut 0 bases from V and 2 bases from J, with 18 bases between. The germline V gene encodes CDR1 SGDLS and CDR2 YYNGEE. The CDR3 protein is CASSVGGGTKGAYEQYF. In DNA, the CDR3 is TGTGCCAGCAGCGTAGGTGGTGGGACCAAAGGGGCCTACGAGCAGTACTTC. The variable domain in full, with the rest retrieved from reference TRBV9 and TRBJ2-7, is DSGVTQTPKHLITATGQRVTLRCSPRSGDLSVYWYQQSLDQGLQFLIQYYNGEERAKGNILERFSAQQFPDLHSELNLSSLELGDSALYFCASSVGGGTKGAYEQYFGPGTRLTVT.

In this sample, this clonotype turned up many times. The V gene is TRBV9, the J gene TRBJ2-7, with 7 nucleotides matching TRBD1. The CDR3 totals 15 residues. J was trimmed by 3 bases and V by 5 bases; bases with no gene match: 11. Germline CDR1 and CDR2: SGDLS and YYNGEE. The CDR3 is CASSPYEGQIYEQYF. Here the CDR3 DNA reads TGTGCCAGCAGTCCCTATGAGGGACAGATCTACGAGCAGTACTTC.

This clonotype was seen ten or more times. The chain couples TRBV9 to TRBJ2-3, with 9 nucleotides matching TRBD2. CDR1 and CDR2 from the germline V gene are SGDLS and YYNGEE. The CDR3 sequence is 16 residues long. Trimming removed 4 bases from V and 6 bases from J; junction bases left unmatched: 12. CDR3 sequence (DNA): TGTGCCAGCAGCACACACGCGGGGGGGATCGGTGATACGCAGTATTTT. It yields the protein CASSTHAGGIGDTQYF.

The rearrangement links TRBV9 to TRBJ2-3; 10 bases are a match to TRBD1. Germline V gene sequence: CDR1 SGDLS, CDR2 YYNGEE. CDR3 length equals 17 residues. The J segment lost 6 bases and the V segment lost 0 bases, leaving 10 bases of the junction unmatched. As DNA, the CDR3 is TGTGCCAGCAGCGTAGCTAGTACGACAGGGGGCGGTGATACGCAGTATTTT. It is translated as CASSVASTTGGGDTQYF.

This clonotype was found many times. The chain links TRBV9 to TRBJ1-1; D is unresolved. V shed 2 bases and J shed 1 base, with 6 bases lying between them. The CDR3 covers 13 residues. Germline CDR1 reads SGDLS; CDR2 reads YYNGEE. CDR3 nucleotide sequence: TGTGCCAGCAGCGTTACACCGAACACTGAAGCTTTCTTT. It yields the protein CASSVTPNTEAFF.